Listed here are 22 T cell receptor beta chains from one sample, sequenced in a study of blood T cells in healthy people across ages. Combining a sample-barcoded 5' primer with a J-beta primer mix, a second PCR ran for 7 to 11 cycles. TCRdb reanalysed the 5' RACE reads using MiXCR and keeps one entry per CDR3 protein. The sample has about 780,000 distinct CDR3 sequences; roughly 26% are singletons. These data were also filed under a second study, of T cells of mothers and their children.

Input material: blood. These receptors all stem from a boy younger than 18 in good health.

There are a few counts of this clonotype. The rearrangement links TRBV7-9 to TRBJ1-1; 7 bases fit TRBD1. Germline CDR1 SEHNR, CDR2 FQNEAQ (reference sequence). The ends lost 7 bases at V and 1 base at J; junction bases unmatched: 6. This CDR3 has 14 residues. The CDR3 reads CASIWTGGNTEAFF. In DNA, the CDR3 is TGTGCCAGCATCTGGACAGGAGGGAACACTGAAGCTTTCTTT.

This chain connects TRBV12-3 or TRBV12-4 to TRBJ1-1, with TRBD1 as a possible D gene (5 bases). The V end lost 5 bases, the J end lost 4 bases, and 11 bases lay between the germline ends. This CDR3 comprises 13 residues. Here the CDR3 DNA reads TGTGCCAGCAGTCGCCGGGGCCTCACTGAAGCTTTCTTT. It encodes CASSRRGLTEAFF.

The rearrangement links TRBV10-3 to TRBJ2-7; TRBD1 agrees at 9 bases. V lost 2 bases, J lost 3 bases, and 5 bases stayed unmatched. CDR3 size: 15 residues. In germline, CDR1 is ENHRY, CDR2 SYGVKD. The CDR3 loop reads CAISERDRARYEQYF. The CDR3 DNA is TGTGCCATCAGTGAGCGGGACAGGGCCCGCTACGAGCAGTACTTC.

J is TRBJ1-2 and V is TRBV12-3 or TRBV12-4; a weak D match, TRBD1 (6 bases). Trimming pared 1 base from V and 5 bases from J, leaving 17 bases between. This CDR3 is 16 amino acids long. In DNA form, the CDR3 reads TGTGCCAGCAGTTTAGTGATCAGGGGAGATCTGTATGGCTACACCTTC. It encodes CASSLVIRGDLYGYTF.

This clonotype has only a few counts. CDR3 region: CASSEEGQGVSEQYF. The CDR3 DNA follows: TGTGCCAGCAGTGAAGAAGGACAGGGGGTAAGCGAGCAGTACTTC. The rearrangement uses TRBV2 and TRBJ2-7; TRBD1 aligns across 10 bases. The V segment lost 1 base and the J segment 6 bases; nucleotides outside the gene matches: 6. The germline gives CDR1 SNHLY, CDR2 FYNNEI. This CDR3 has 15 residues.

V usage is TRBV3-1 and J usage is TRBJ1-1; the D is unclear. CDR3 length equals 15 residues. The germline V gene has CDR1 LGHDT and CDR2 YNNKEL (reference sequence). V was shortened by 1 base and J by 7 bases, with 16 bases between the two germline ends. The CDR3 protein is CASSQVGLQSDEAFF. The CDR3 region has the DNA TGTGCCAGCAGCCAAGTCGGTCTTCAGTCGGATGAAGCTTTCTTT. The full variable domain, in which reference TRBV3-1 and TRBJ1-1 provide the parts outside the CDR3, is DTAVSQTPKYLVTQMGNDKSIKCEQNLGHDTMYWYKQDSKKFLKIMFSYNNKELIINETVPNRFSPKSPDKAHLNLHINSLELGDSAVYFCASSQVGLQSDEAFFGQGTRLTVV.

This sequence joins TRBV4-3 and TRBJ2-1; TRBD2 matches at 9 bases. Germline CDR1 is LGHNA and CDR2 is YSLEER. This CDR3 is 16 amino acids long. The junction had 6 bases not matched to a gene; V was cut back by 3 bases and J by 3 bases. The chain's CDR3 is CASSQNSGGFYNEQFF. As DNA, the CDR3 is TGCGCCAGCAGCCAGAATAGCGGGGGATTCTACAATGAGCAGTTCTTC.

V usage is TRBV6-6 and J usage is TRBJ1-2, with D unresolved. The CDR3 extends over 13 amino acids. Germline assignment: CDR1 MNHNY and CDR2 SVGAGI (reference sequence). The ends were cut back, 6 bases at V and 4 bases at J, with 12 bases in the middle. CDR3 sequence: CASSGPGGYGYTF. The CDR3 DNA sequence: TGTGCCAGCAGCGGACCGGGCGGCTATGGCTACACCTTC.

The sample holds a few counts of this clonotype. A much larger clone sits a single nucleotide away, making a read error possible. The chain recombines TRBV14 with TRBJ2-1; D uncertain. Near its end, the DNA agrees better with TRBJ2-5, so the J call may be wrong. The CDR3 extends over 11 amino acids. Germline CDR1 is SGHDN and CDR2 is FVKESK. DNA of the CDR3: TGTGCCAGCAGCCAAGACGAGACCCAGTACTTC. Encoded protein: CASSQDETQYF.

This clonotype occurred a few times. The chain carries TRBV27 and TRBJ2-5, with 11 positions matching TRBD2. The end of the DNA aligns better with TRBJ2-7, so the J call may be wrong. The CDR3 is made up of 18 amino acids. Germline V gene lookup returns CDR1 MNHEY and CDR2 SMNVEV (reference sequence). The chain's CDR3 is CASPPGGLAGSPSYEQYF. The CDR3 bases are TGTGCCAGCCCCCCCGGCGGACTAGCGGGTTCGCCGTCCTACGAGCAGTACTTC.

V and J are TRBV10-3 and TRBJ2-7, with TRBD1 matching 7 bases. Germline-derived CDR1 and CDR2 are ENHRY and SYGVKD. This CDR3 is built from 14 residues. V shed 6 bases and J 2 bases; nucleotides not matched to a gene: 7. CDR3: CAIRSRDRAYEQYF. CDR3 DNA: TGTGCCATCAGAAGCCGGGACAGAGCCTACGAGCAGTACTTC.

This clonotype was detected a few times. The genes are TRBV7-9 and TRBJ2-5, with 11 bases fitting TRBD2. V shed 8 bases, J shed 7 bases, and the junction held 12 bases outside the gene matches. There are 15 residues in the CDR3. From germline, CDR1 is SEHNR and CDR2 FQNEAQ (reference sequence). The CDR3 region is CASGPTSGGVRTQYF. DNA of the CDR3: TGTGCCAGCGGACCAACTAGCGGGGGAGTAAGGACCCAGTACTTC. The whole variable domain, remainder taken from reference TRBV7-9 and TRBJ2-5, is DTGVSQNPRHKITKRGQNVTFRCDPISEHNRLYWYRQTLGQGPEFLTYFQNEAQLEKSRLLSDRFSAERPKGSFSTLEIQRTEQGDSAMYLCASGPTSGGVRTQYFGPGTRLLVL.

This rearrangement joins TRBV7-9 to TRBJ1-2; D call uncertain. Germline lookup yields CDR1 SEHNR and CDR2 FQNEAQ (reference sequence). This CDR3 is 14 amino acids long. V lost 4 bases and J lost 6, with 15 bases in between. CDR3 residues: CASSSTPGIDGYTF. In nucleotides, the CDR3 is TGTGCCAGCAGCTCGACGCCGGGAATCGATGGCTACACCTTC.

This clonotype has ten or more counts. The chain combines TRBV10-2 with TRBJ2-7, with D tentatively TRBD1 or TRBD2 (5 bases each). The CDR3 runs 14 residues. Germline lookup yields CDR1 WSHSY and CDR2 SAAADI. V lost 0 bases, J lost 2 bases, and 8 bases lay in between. In nucleotides, the CDR3 is TGCGCCAGCAGTGAGTCTTGGGGACCCTACGAGCAGTACTTC. Protein: CASSESWGPYEQYF.

This clonotype appeared many times. The gene calls are TRBV3-1 and TRBJ2-5; 8 nucleotides line up with TRBD2. V lost 1 base, J lost 4 bases, and 2 bases stayed unmatched. The germline V gene has CDR1 LGHDT and CDR2 YNNKEL (reference sequence). The CDR3 runs to 14 residues. CDR3 loop: CASSQAGGPETQYF. The CDR3 bases are TGTGCCAGCAGCCAAGCGGGGGGGCCAGAGACCCAGTACTTC.

In its sample, this clonotype was seen a few times. The V gene is TRBV9, the J gene TRBJ2-2, with 10 positions matching TRBD2. The CDR3 loop spans 18 amino acids. After removal of 0 bases from V and 5 bases from J, the junction contained 10 bases not matched to a gene. Germline V gene lookup returns CDR1 SGDLS and CDR2 YYNGEE. The CDR3 reads CASSVAASSGGGTGELFF. CDR3 DNA: TGTGCCAGCAGCGTAGCGGCCTCTAGCGGGGGCGGGACCGGGGAGCTGTTTTTT.

This clonotype was counted ten times or more. J is TRBJ2-5 and V is TRBV12-3 or TRBV12-4; no clear D gene. CDR3 length equals 12 residues. V was shortened by 6 bases and J by 0 bases, with 5 bases between the two germline ends. The CDR3 bases are TGTGCCAGCAGCTGGGACCAAGAGACCCAGTACTTC. It encodes CASSWDQETQYF.

In this sample, this clonotype turned up a few times. The chain recombines TRBV10-3 with TRBJ1-5, with a weak D call TRBD1 (5 bases). V lost 4 bases and J 2 bases, leaving 9 bases between the germline ends. Germline V gene data show CDR1 as ENHRY and CDR2 as SYGVKD. CDR3 length: 14 residues. The CDR3 bases are TGTGCCATCAGTGTAGGGACGGGCAATCAGCCCCAGCATTTT. This sequence encodes CAISVGTGNQPQHF.

In regard to this clonotype: The CDR3 does not close with the conserved phenylalanine or tryptophan, likely indicating a read error. This rearrangement joins TRBV12-3 or TRBV12-4 to TRBJ2-5; D is uncertain. Trimming shortened V by 5 bases and J by 1 base, and 11 bases separated the two germline ends. The CDR3 runs 14 residues. CDR3 sequence: CASSPRRIQETQYS. CDR3 in DNA: TGTGCCAGCAGTCCTAGACGGATCCAAGAGACCCAGTACTCC.

This clonotype was seen only a few times. This chain links TRBV20-1 with TRBJ2-5; D may match TRBD1 or TRBD2 (5 bases each). The DNA end is more similar to TRBJ2-1, so the J call may be wrong. Germline CDR1 DFQATT, CDR2 SNEGSKA (reference sequence). The CDR3 spans 15 residues. CDR3 sequence reads: CSATRTGTTLDEQFF. The CDR3 DNA follows: TGCAGTGCCACCCGTACCGGGACCACCCTCGATGAGCAGTTCTTC.

This clonotype has a handful of counts. The V gene is TRBV20-1, the J gene TRBJ1-2; D ambiguous. Trimming took 1 base from V and 12 from J, leaving 12 bases between them. This CDR3 spans 11 amino acids. Germline V CDR1 and CDR2: DFQATT, SNEGSKA (reference sequence). CDR3 coding DNA: TGCAGTGCTAGAGGGACCGGTTTAAACACCTTC. Translated, it gives CSARGTGLNTF.

V and J are TRBV5-1 and TRBJ1-4, with TRBD1 as a possible D gene (6 bases). CDR3 length: 14 residues. Per the germline V gene, CDR1 is SGHRS and CDR2 is YFSETQ. The V gene lost 1 base and the J gene lost 10 bases, with 14 bases spanning the gap. CDR3 protein: CASSLSGGGGKLFF. For the CDR3, the DNA is TGCGCCAGCAGCTTGAGCGGGGGCGGGGGAAAACTGTTTTTT.